Below are 22 T cell receptor beta chains sequenced from a single sample in a study of blood T cell repertoires in COVID-19. Sequencing was performed with immunoSEQ multiplex PCR; in TCRdb, only in-frame clones are kept and a portion is missing. This table has fewer than 200,000 clones, around 74% appearing once. The sequenced material came from peripheral blood. The receptors were gathered from a woman older than 75 with acute or convalescent COVID-19.

This chain connects TRBV7-8 to TRBJ2-3; TRBD2 agrees at 12 bases. V lost 5 bases, J lost 6 bases, and 6 bases stayed unmatched. The germline V gene has CDR1 SGHVS and CDR2 FQNEAQ. The length of the CDR3 is 15 residues. DNA for the CDR3: TGTGCCAGCAGCCCCAGGACTAGCGGGGAGGATACGCAGTATTTT. It translates to CASSPRTSGEDTQYF.

The chain carries TRBV5-5 and TRBJ1-4, with D unresolved. Per germline, CDR1 SGHKS and CDR2 YYEKEE (reference sequence). CDR3 length equals 14 residues. V was shortened by 4 bases and J by 0 bases, with 7 bases between the two germline ends. This CDR3 is CASSPQTTNEKLFF. CDR3 coding DNA: TGTGCCAGCAGCCCACAGACAACTAATGAAAAACTGTTTTTT.

The chain links TRBV27 to TRBJ1-4, with D perhaps TRBD1 (5 bases). V shed 5 bases and J shed 3 bases, with 19 bases lying between them. CDR1 is MNHEY, CDR2 SMNVEV, per germline (reference sequence). The CDR3 is 17 amino acids. CDR3 loop: CASSLRGGFAANEKLFF. Written as DNA, the CDR3 is TGTGCCAGCAGTCTCCGGGGGGGATTCGCAGCTAATGAAAAACTGTTTTTT.

The chain recombines TRBV5-1 with TRBJ2-5, with 8 bases that match TRBD1. The V and J ends lost 4 bases and 4 bases, in that order; junction bases with no gene match: 12. The CDR3 is 16 amino acids. Per germline, CDR1 SGHRS and CDR2 YFSETQ. The CDR3 is CASSMGTGAGTETQYF. CDR3 nucleotides: TGCGCCAGCAGCATGGGGACAGGAGCTGGTACAGAGACCCAGTACTTC.

The chain carries TRBV5-1 and TRBJ2-2, with TRBD1 matching 7 bases. Unmatched junction bases numbered 10, after V lost 4 bases and J lost 4 bases. CDR1 is SGHRS and CDR2 is YFSETQ in the germline V gene. The CDR3 extends over 16 amino acids. The CDR3 nucleotides are TGCGCCAGCAGCGTGGGGGAGACAGGGCGCACCGGGGAGCTGTTTTTT. Translation: CASSVGETGRTGELFF. The entire variable domain, with the rest obtained from reference TRBV5-1 and TRBJ2-2, is as follows: KAGVTQTPRYLIKTRGQQVTLSCSPISGHRSVSWYQQTPGQGLQFLFEYFSETQRNKGNFPGRFSGRQFSNSRSEMNVSTLELGDSALYLCASSVGETGRTGELFFGEGSRLTVL.

This clone appeared a few times. The rearrangement links TRBV5-1 to TRBJ2-7, with 7 nucleotides matching TRBD1. The V segment lost 4 bases and the J segment 0 bases; nucleotides outside the gene matches: 4. This CDR3 has 14 residues. Per germline, CDR1 SGHRS and CDR2 YFSETQ. The CDR3, as DNA: TGCGCCAGCAGCGGGACAGAGAGCTCCTACGAGCAGTACTTC. Its protein is CASSGTESSYEQYF.

CDR3 sequence reads: CASSPRTGGNTEAFF. CDR3 nucleotides: TGTGCCAGCAGCCCAAGGACAGGGGGTAACACTGAAGCTTTCTTT. The V call is TRBV9, the J call TRBJ1-1, with 10 positions matching TRBD1. Germline CDR1 and CDR2: SGDLS and YYNGEE. With V trimmed by 4 bases and J by 2 bases, 5 bases remained unmatched. CDR3 size: 15 residues.

This clone was recorded once. Here the CDR3 DNA reads TGCGCCAGCAGCTTTAACGGTAACGAGCAGTACTTC. Its translation is CASSFNGNEQYF. The chain joins TRBV5-1 to TRBJ2-7; D is unresolved. The CDR3 spans 12 residues. Germline V gene lookup returns CDR1 SGHRS and CDR2 YFSETQ. V shed 2 bases and J shed 5 bases, with 8 bases lying between them.

The gene calls are TRBV7-2 and TRBJ2-1; 10 bases align to TRBD2. J was trimmed by 10 bases and V by 3 bases; bases with no gene match: 9. There are 15 residues in the CDR3. CDR1 is SGHTA and CDR2 is FQGNSA in the germline V gene. CDR3 nucleotide sequence: TGTGCCAGCAGCTTCACTAGCGGGGAGGCGGAGGAGCAGTTCTTC. It encodes CASSFTSGEAEEQFF.

This clone was recorded only once. This chain links TRBV10-3 with TRBJ1-1, with D tentatively TRBD1 (6 bases). Looked up from germline, CDR1 is ENHRY and CDR2 is SYGVKD. This CDR3 is 13 amino acids long. V lost 11 bases and J lost 5, with 18 bases in between. CDR3 in DNA: TGTGCCGCCTCAATGGGGGGGCAGACTGAAGCTTTCTTT. Translating it yields CAASMGGQTEAFF.

V and J are TRBV3-1 (or the pseudogene TRBV3-2) and TRBJ1-4, with TRBD1 matching 7 bases. The germline gives CDR1 LGHDT, CDR2 YNNKEL (reference sequence). The CDR3 runs to 14 residues. V lost 4 bases to trimming and J lost 6 bases; unmatched junction nucleotides: 5. This CDR3 reads CASSPEDRDEKLFF. The DNA for the CDR3 is TGTGCCAGCAGCCCAGAAGACAGGGATGAAAAACTGTTTTTT.

The gene calls are TRBV19 and TRBJ2-3, with 8 nucleotides matching TRBD1. J gave up 0 bases and V 6 bases, and 8 bases lay outside the gene matches. The CDR3 consists of 16 residues. Germline lookup yields CDR1 LNHDA and CDR2 SQIVND (reference sequence). Written as DNA, the CDR3 is TGTGCCAGTAGAAACCGGGGGACAGGAAGCACAGATACGCAGTATTTT. The encoded protein is CASRNRGTGSTDTQYF.

The rearrangement uses TRBV5-1 and TRBJ2-1, with a weak D call TRBD2 (5 bases). The length of the CDR3 is 15 residues. The V gene lost 4 bases and the J gene lost 0 bases, with 11 bases spanning the gap. Germline-derived CDR1 and CDR2 are SGHRS and YFSETQ. The DNA for the CDR3 is TGCGCCAGCAGCCGGACTGATAGCTCCTACAATGAGCAGTTCTTC. It specifies CASSRTDSSYNEQFF. The full variable domain, in which reference TRBV5-1 and TRBJ2-1 provide the parts outside the CDR3, is KAGVTQTPRYLIKTRGQQVTLSCSPISGHRSVSWYQQTPGQGLQFLFEYFSETQRNKGNFPGRFSGRQFSNSRSEMNVSTLELGDSALYLCASSRTDSSYNEQFFGPGTRLTVL.

The chain employs TRBV16 and TRBJ1-1, with 8 bases lining up with TRBD1. In germline, CDR1 is KGHSY, CDR2 FQNENV. The CDR3 totals 14 residues. V dropped 6 bases and J dropped 1; count of bases not matched to a gene: 4. This chain's CDR3 is CASSLTGENTEAFF. The CDR3 DNA sequence: TGTGCCAGCAGTCTGACAGGGGAGAACACTGAAGCTTTCTTT. Full variable domain (outside the CDR3, taken from reference TRBV16 and TRBJ1-1): GEEVAQTPKHLVRGEGQKAKLYCAPIKGHSYVFWYQQVLKNEFKFLISFQNENVFDETGMPKERFSAKCLPNSPCSLEIQATKLEDSAVYFCASSLTGENTEAFFGQGTRLTVV.

This rearrangement joins TRBV5-1 to TRBJ2-1; possible D gene TRBD1, 6 bases. CDR1 SGHRS and CDR2 YFSETQ come from the germline V gene. V dropped 3 bases and J dropped 9 bases, with 13 bases sitting between them. The CDR3 runs to 13 residues. The CDR3 sequence is CASSSHQGSEQFF. Written as DNA, the CDR3 is TGCGCCAGCAGCTCCCACCAGGGGAGTGAGCAGTTCTTC.

The rearrangement uses TRBV5-6 and TRBJ1-6; a weak D match, TRBD1 (6 bases). The ends were cut back, 2 bases at V and 5 bases at J, with 8 bases in the middle. Germline CDR1 and CDR2: SGHDT and YYEEEE. CDR3 length equals 14 residues. In DNA, the CDR3 is TGTGCCAGCAGCTTTAGGACAGATAATTCACCCCTCCACTTT. Translated, it gives CASSFRTDNSPLHF.

The chain carries TRBV9 and TRBJ1-2; 7 bases agree with TRBD1. This CDR3 has 16 amino acids. Germline CDR1 and CDR2: SGDLS and YYNGEE. Germline trimming cut 0 bases from V and 7 bases from J; bases unmatched to any gene: 12. The DNA for the CDR3 is TGTGCCAGCAGCGTAGGGGCTCAGGGGGGCGTCCGTGGCTACACCTTC. The encoded protein is CASSVGAQGGVRGYTF.

The genes are TRBV10-3 and TRBJ2-1; TRBD1 matches at 8 bases. This CDR3 is built from 15 residues. Germline CDR1 ENHRY, CDR2 SYGVKD. With 0 bases clipped from V and 8 bases from J, the junction kept 6 bases outside the gene matches. The CDR3 bases are TGTGCCATCAGTGAGTCACAGGGGGTTAGCGATGAGCAGTTCTTC. Translation gives CAISESQGVSDEQFF.

This rearrangement joins TRBV5-1 to TRBJ2-1; D is ambiguous. Germline V lookup: CDR1 SGHRS, CDR2 YFSETQ. This CDR3 spans 13 amino acids. With 0 bases removed from V and 3 bases from J, the gap between germline ends came to 4 bases. The DNA of the CDR3 is TGCGCCAGCAGCTTGGACAGCTACAATGAGCAGTTCTTC. As protein: CASSLDSYNEQFF. The whole variable domain, remainder taken from reference TRBV5-1 and TRBJ2-1, is KAGVTQTPRYLIKTRGQQVTLSCSPISGHRSVSWYQQTPGQGLQFLFEYFSETQRNKGNFPGRFSGRQFSNSRSEMNVSTLELGDSALYLCASSLDSYNEQFFGPGTRLTVL.

V gene TRBV12-5 combines with J gene TRBJ1-6; 10 bases fit TRBD1. Germline values: CDR1 LGHNT, CDR2 FRNRAP. The CDR3 is 14 residues long. Trimming at V came to 6 bases and at J to 9 bases, leaving 5 bases not matched to a gene. CDR3 loop: CASGADRGLSPLHF. The CDR3 nucleotides read TGTGCTAGTGGCGCTGACAGGGGGCTTTCACCCCTCCACTTT. Based on the CDR3 plus reference TRBV12-5 and TRBJ1-6, the full variable domain is DARVTQTPRHKVTEMGQEVTMRCQPILGHNTVFWYRQTMMQGLELLAYFRNRAPLDDSGMPKDRFSAEMPDATLATLKIQPSEPRDSAVYFCASGADRGLSPLHFGNGTRLTVT.

This sequence joins TRBV7-8 and TRBJ1-1; no definite D call. The germline V gene encodes CDR1 SGHVS and CDR2 FQNEAQ. There are 12 residues in the CDR3. V was pared by 5 bases and J by 5 bases, with 9 bases between. Here the CDR3 reads CASSPRGTEAFF. The CDR3 DNA reads as TGTGCCAGCAGCCCAAGAGGTACTGAAGCTTTCTTT. The full variable domain, rest sourced from reference TRBV7-8 and TRBJ1-1, is GAGVSQSPRYKVAKRGQDVALRCDPISGHVSLFWYQQALGQGPEFLTYFQNEAQLDKSGLPSDRFFAERPEGSVSTLKIQRTQQEDSAVYLCASSPRGTEAFFGQGTRLTVV.

The rearrangement links TRBV5-1 to TRBJ1-1; the match to TRBD1 covers 7 bases. Looked up from germline, CDR1 is SGHRS and CDR2 is YFSETQ. CDR3 length equals 14 residues. With 4 bases clipped from V and 5 bases from J, the junction kept 8 bases outside the gene matches. In DNA form, the CDR3 reads TGCGCCAGCAGCAGAAGACAGGGAGAAACTGAAGCTTTCTTT. The encoded protein is CASSRRQGETEAFF.